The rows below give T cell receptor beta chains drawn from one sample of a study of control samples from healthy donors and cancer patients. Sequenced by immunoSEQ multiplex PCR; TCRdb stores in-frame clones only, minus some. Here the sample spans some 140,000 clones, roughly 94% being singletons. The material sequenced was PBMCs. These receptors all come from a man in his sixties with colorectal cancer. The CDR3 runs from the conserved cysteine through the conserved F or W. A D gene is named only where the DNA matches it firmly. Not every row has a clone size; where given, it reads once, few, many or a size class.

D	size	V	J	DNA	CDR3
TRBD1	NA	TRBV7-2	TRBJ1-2	TGTGCCAGCAGTCCCGGGACAGGGGTTAACGGCTACACCTTC	CASSPGTGVNGYTF
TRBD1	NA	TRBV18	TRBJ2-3	TGTGCCAGCTCCCAACAGGGGACCGTTAGCACAAATACGCAGTATTTT	CASSQQGTVSTNTQYF
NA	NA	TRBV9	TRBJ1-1	TGTGCCAGCAGCGTAGTCGATGGGGCAACTGAAGCTTTCTTT	CASSVVDGATEAFF
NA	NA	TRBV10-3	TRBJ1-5	TGTGCCATCAGTGACGGAAATAGCAATCAGCCCCAGCATTTT	CAISDGNSNQPQHF
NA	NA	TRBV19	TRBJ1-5	TGTGCCAGCCAGCCTCAGGGATACAGCGGCACTTATAGCAATCAGCCCCAGCATTTT	CASQPQGYSGTYSNQPQHF
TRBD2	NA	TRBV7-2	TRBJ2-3	TGTGCCAGCACCTCGGGAAGCGGGGGGGCAGGAGATACGCAGTATTTT	CASTSGSGGAGDTQYF
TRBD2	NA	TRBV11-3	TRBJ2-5	TGTGCCAGCAGCTTTGAGGGAGGGGAGACCCAGTACTTC	CASSFEGGETQYF
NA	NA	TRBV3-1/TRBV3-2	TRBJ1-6	TGTGCCAGCAGCCAAGCAAGTGGTTTGGGGTCGAGAGGTTCACCCCTCCACTTT	CASSQASGLGSRGSPLHF
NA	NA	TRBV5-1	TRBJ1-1	TGCGCCAGCAGCCAGACACCGAACACTGAAGCTTTCTTT	CASSQTPNTEAFF
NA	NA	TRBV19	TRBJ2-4	TGTGCCAGTAGTATTGGACAGGAGGGGTCGATTCAGTACTTC	CASSIGQEGSIQYF
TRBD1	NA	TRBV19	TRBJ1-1	TGTGCCAGTAGGATACAGGGGATAGGAAACACTGAAGCTTTCTTT	CASRIQGIGNTEAFF
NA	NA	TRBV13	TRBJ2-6	TGTGCCAGCCTCTTATCTGGGGCCAACGTCCTGACTTTC	CASLLSGANVLTF
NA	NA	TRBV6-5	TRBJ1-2	TGTGCCAGCACCCGAGACATCGGGCAATATGGCTACACCTTC	CASTRDIGQYGYTF
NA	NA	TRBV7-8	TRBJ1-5	TGTGCCAGCAGCTACCGACGGAGTAGCAATCAGCCCCAGCATTTT	CASSYRRSSNQPQHF
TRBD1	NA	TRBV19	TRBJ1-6	TGTGCCAGTAGTATCGGGACGACAGGGAATTCACCCCTCCACTTT	CASSIGTTGNSPLHF
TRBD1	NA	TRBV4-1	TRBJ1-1	TGCGCCAGCAGCCAATTGGTGGACAGGGTCACTGAAGCTTTCTTT	CASSQLVDRVTEAFF
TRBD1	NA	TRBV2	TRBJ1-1	TGTGCCAGCAGTGAAAGAGGGCAGGGGGCCACTGAAGCTTTCTTT	CASSERGQGATEAFF
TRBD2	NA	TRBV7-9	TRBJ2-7	TGTGCCAGCAGCTTTCGGATACTAGCGGGGAGGGACGAGCAGTACTTC	CASSFRILAGRDEQYF
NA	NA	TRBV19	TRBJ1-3	TGTGCCAGTACTCCAAATTTCGCCGCAAACACCATATATTTT	CASTPNFAANTIYF
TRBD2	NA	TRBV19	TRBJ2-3	TGTGCCAGCTCTAGACTAGCGGGGGACACAGATACGCAGTATTTT	CASSRLAGDTDTQYF
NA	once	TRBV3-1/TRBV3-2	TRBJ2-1	TGTGCCAGCAGCCAAGATGCGGTGGCAGGGGAGGAGCAGTTCTTC	CASSQDAVAGEEQFF
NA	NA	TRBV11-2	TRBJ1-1	TGTGCCAGCAGCCTTATAGGAGGCACTGAAGCTTTCTTT	CASSLIGGTEAFF
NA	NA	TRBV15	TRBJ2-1	TGTGCCACCAGCAGAGATCTGCCCGCGAATGAGCAGTTCTTC	CATSRDLPANEQFF
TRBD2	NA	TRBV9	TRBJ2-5	TGTGCCAGCAGCGTAGGGACTAGCGGGGGGGCTGAGACCCAGTACTTC	CASSVGTSGGAETQYF
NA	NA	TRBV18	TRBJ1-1	TGTGCCAGCTCACCCGGGCGGACCACTGAAGCTTTCTTT	CASSPGRTTEAFF
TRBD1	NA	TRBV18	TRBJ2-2	TGTGCCAGCTCACCAATGGTATTAGACAGGGGGCCGAACACCGGGGAGCTGTTTTTT	CASSPMVLDRGPNTGELFF
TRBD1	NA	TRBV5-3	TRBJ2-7	TGTGCCAGAAGATCCTCCGGGACAGAGAATCGGGTATACGAGCAGTACTTC	CARRSSGTENRVYEQYF
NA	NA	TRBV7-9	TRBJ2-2	TGTGCCAGCAGCAAGGGTACGCGGGACACCGGGGAGCTGTTTTTT	CASSKGTRDTGELFF
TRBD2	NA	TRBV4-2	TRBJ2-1	TGTGCCAGCAGCCTCCTAAGCGGGGTAGTCTACAATGAGCAGTTCTTC	CASSLLSGVVYNEQFF
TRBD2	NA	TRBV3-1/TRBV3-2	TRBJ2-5	TGTGCCAGCAGCCACCGAGGACTAGCGGATCAAGAGACCCAGTACTTC	CASSHRGLADQETQYF
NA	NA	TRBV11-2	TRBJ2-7	TGTGCCAGCAGCTTGGCCACCTACTACGAGCAGTACTTC	CASSLATYYEQYF
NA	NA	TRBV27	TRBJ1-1	TGTGCCAGCAGTGCCCGACGGAGCATGAACACTGAAGCTTTCTTT	CASSARRSMNTEAFF
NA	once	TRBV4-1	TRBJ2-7	TGCGCCAGCAGCCAAGGATACCGGGACCCCTACTACGAGCAGTACTTC	CASSQGYRDPYYEQYF
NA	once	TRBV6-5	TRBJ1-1	TGTGCCAGCAGTTACGCCTCCTGGGCCACTGAAGCTTTCTTT	CASSYASWATEAFF
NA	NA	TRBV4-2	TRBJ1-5	TGTGCCAGCAGCCAAGATAACGGAAACGAGCAGCCCCAGCATTTT	CASSQDNGNEQPQHF
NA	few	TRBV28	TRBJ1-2	TGTGCCAGCAGTTTAGAGGGGTATGGCTACACCTTC	CASSLEGYGYTF
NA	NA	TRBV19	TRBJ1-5	TGTGCCAGTAGTCTGGTTGACAATCAGCCCCAGCATTTT	CASSLVDNQPQHF
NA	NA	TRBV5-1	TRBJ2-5	TGCGCCAGCAGTGAGGGCAGCCAAGAGACCCAGTACTTC	CASSEGSQETQYF
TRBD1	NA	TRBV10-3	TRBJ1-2	TGTGCCATCAGCGGGACAGGGGTTGGCTACACCTTC	CAISGTGVGYTF
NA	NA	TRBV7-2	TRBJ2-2	TGTGCCAGCAGCTTAAGGATTGCCGGGGAGCTGTTTTTT	CASSLRIAGELFF
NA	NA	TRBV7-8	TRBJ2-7	TGTGCCAGCAGCTTACCCCCCGACTACGAGCAGTACTTC	CASSLPPDYEQYF
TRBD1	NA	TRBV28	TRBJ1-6	TGTGCCAGCAGATCCGGACAGGGTAATAATTCACCCCTCCACTTT	CASRSGQGNNSPLHF
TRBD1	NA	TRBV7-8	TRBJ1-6	TGTGCCAGCAGCTTAAGACAGGGGACGTCACCCCTCCACTTT	CASSLRQGTSPLHF
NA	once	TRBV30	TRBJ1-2	TGTGCCTGGAGGCTCCCAGGGTTCTGGGGCTACACCTTC	CAWRLPGFWGYTF
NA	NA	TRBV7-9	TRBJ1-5	TGTGCCAGCAGCTCTGACGGCGGTGGCAATCAGCCCCAGCATTTT	CASSSDGGGNQPQHF
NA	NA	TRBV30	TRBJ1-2	TGTGCCTGGAGCCACCCTACCACGAACCCCTATGGCTACACCTTC	CAWSHPTTNPYGYTF
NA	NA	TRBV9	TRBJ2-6	TGTGCCAGCAGATCGGGCGGGCTCGGGGCCAACGTCCTGACTTTC	CASRSGGLGANVLTF
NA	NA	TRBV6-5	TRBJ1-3	TGTGCCAGCAGAGGACAGCCTAGCTCTGGAAACACCATATATTTT	CASRGQPSSGNTIYF
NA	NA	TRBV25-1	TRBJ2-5	TGTGCCAGCAGTGGAGGGTGGGAGACCCAGTACTTC	CASSGGWETQYF
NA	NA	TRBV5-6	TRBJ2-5	TGTGCCAGCAGCCAGGTTTGGGGTAGGGAGACCCAGTACTTC	CASSQVWGRETQYF